This is a list of T cell receptor beta chains from one sample in a study of OX40 agonist ivuxolimab in advanced cancers. Using immunoSEQ multiplex PCR, the repertoire was profiled, and TCRdb retains in-frame clones only, with some absent. Here the sample spans about 34,000 clones, about nine tenths being singletons. This sample comprised CD4+ or CD8+ T cells sorted from blood, obtained in a trial of the OX40 agonist ivuxolimab. All receptors derive from an adult with an advanced solid tumor such as melanoma, head and neck, liver or kidney cancer. CDR3s include the opening cysteine and the closing phenylalanine or tryptophan. D genes are given only for firm matches. Only some rows state a clone size, as once, few, many or a class for expanded clones.

TRBJ2-2 | TRBD1 | TRBV6-1 | - | CASSARFTGVTSGELFF | TGTGCCAGCAGTGCCCGATTCACAGGGGTTACTAGCGGGGAGCTGTTTTTT
TRBJ2-1 | - | TRBV7-8 | - | CASSLSSGNNEQFF | TGTGCCAGCAGCTTGAGCAGTGGGAACAATGAGCAGTTCTTC
TRBJ1-3 | - | TRBV6-6 | - | CASSYSRQSGNTIYF | TGTGCCAGCAGTTACTCACGACAATCTGGAAACACCATATATTTT
TRBJ1-4 | - | TRBV6-6 | - | CATTDSSSTNEKLFF | TGTGCCACCACGGACAGTTCTTCAACTAATGAAAAACTGTTTTTT
TRBJ2-3 | - | TRBV4-3 | once | CASSQDDKGWGDTQYF | TGCGCCAGCAGCCAAGATGATAAGGGGTGGGGGGATACGCAGTATTTT
TRBJ2-1 | TRBD2 | TRBV10-3 | - | CAISESSGRFDEQFF | TGTGCCATCAGTGAATCTAGCGGGAGGTTCGATGAGCAGTTCTTC
TRBJ1-6 | - | TRBV30 | - | CAWESFSRDSPLHF | TGTGCCTGGGAATCTTTTTCGCGGGATTCACCCCTCCACTTT
TRBJ1-3 | - | TRBV23-1 | - | CASSQSPLTVSSGNTIYF | TGCGCCAGCAGTCAATCCCCCCTCACGGTGAGCTCTGGAAACACCATATATTTT
TRBJ1-5 | - | TRBV19 | few | CASSIGFINQPQHF | TGTGCCAGTAGTATTGGTTTTATCAATCAGCCCCAGCATTTT
TRBJ2-1 | TRBD2 | TRBV27 | - | CASSGAGLTNEQFF | TGTGCCAGCAGTGGGGCGGGACTAACCAATGAGCAGTTCTTC
TRBJ1-4 | TRBD1 | TRBV5-1 | - | CASSKTGGSNEKLFF | TGCGCCAGCAGCAAGACAGGGGGCTCTAATGAAAAACTGTTTTTT
TRBJ2-7 | TRBD2 | TRBV2 | once | CASRGGLAFTYEQYF | TGTGCCAGCAGGGGGGGACTAGCGTTTACCTACGAGCAGTACTTC
TRBJ2-3 | TRBD2 | TRBV2 | - | CASSPSLAGGPDTQYF | TGTGCCAGCAGTCCCAGCCTAGCGGGAGGGCCAGATACGCAGTATTTT
TRBJ2-3 | TRBD2 | TRBV15 | - | CATSRRWRGDVDTQYF | TGTGCCACCAGCAGACGCTGGCGGGGGGACGTGGATACGCAGTATTTT
TRBJ2-1 | TRBD1 | TRBV30 | - | CAWRDTPGQVWLNEQFF | TGTGCCTGGAGGGATACCCCGGGACAGGTTTGGTTGAATGAGCAGTTCTTC
TRBJ1-1 | TRBD1 | TRBV6-5 | - | CASSRGTDEAFF | TGTGCCAGCAGCCGAGGGACAGATGAAGCTTTCTTT
TRBJ2-1 | TRBD1 | TRBV19 | - | CASSPRLTGTGNYNEQFF | TGTGCCAGTAGTCCTCGTCTTACCGGGACAGGGAACTACAATGAGCAGTTCTTC
TRBJ2-1 | - | TRBV5-1 | once | CASSDGYEQFF | TGCGCCAGCAGTGACGGCTATGAGCAGTTCTTC
TRBJ2-7 | TRBD1 | TRBV18 | - | CASSLPGTAPEQYF | TGTGCCAGCTCACTCCCCGGGACAGCCCCCGAGCAGTACTTC
TRBJ1-2 | TRBD1 | TRBV19 | - | CASSTPRTGVYGYTF | TGTGCCAGTAGTACTCCCCGGACAGGCGTCTATGGCTACACCTTC
TRBJ2-7 | - | TRBV28 | - | CASSSGTIYEQYF | TGTGCCAGCAGTTCTGGGACGATTTACGAGCAGTACTTC
TRBJ2-1 | TRBD2 | TRBV10-2 | once | CASSVAAGLNEQFF | TGCGCCAGCAGTGTTGCAGCGGGGCTCAATGAGCAGTTCTTC
TRBJ2-7 | - | TRBV5-4 | - | CASSKGPNAPPYEQYF | TGTGCCAGCAGCAAAGGACCGAACGCACCACCCTACGAGCAGTACTTC
TRBJ1-6 | - | TRBV7-2 | - | CASSSRGGLNNSPLHF | TGTGCCAGCAGCTCTAGGGGAGGGTTGAATAATTCACCCCTCCACTTT
TRBJ2-1 | TRBD2 | TRBV14 | - | CASSHGAGGPYSRSYNEQFF | TGTGCCAGCAGCCATGGAGCGGGAGGGCCTTATTCACGCTCCTACAATGAGCAGTTCTTC
TRBJ2-1 | TRBD2 | TRBV11-2 | - | CASSLDPQAGGPGEQFF | TGTGCCAGCAGCTTAGACCCCCAGGCGGGAGGGCCCGGTGAGCAGTTCTTC
TRBJ2-5 | - | TRBV6-1 | - | CASSEIGIGGKETQYF | TGTGCCAGCAGTGAAATCGGGATAGGGGGGAAAGAGACCCAGTACTTC
TRBJ2-4 | - | TRBV6-1 | - | CASSEAGGTRAKNIQYF | TGTGCCAGCAGTGAAGCGGGGGGCACGAGGGCCAAAAACATTCAGTACTTC
TRBJ2-7 | - | TRBV7-2 | - | CASSFWYEQYF | TGTGCCAGCAGCTTCTGGTACGAGCAGTACTTC
TRBJ2-2 | TRBD2 | TRBV7-6 | - | CASSPPAGGPPGELFF | TGTGCCAGCAGCCCCCCCGCGGGGGGGCCGCCCGGGGAGCTGTTTTTT
TRBJ2-7 | TRBD1 | TRBV6-5 | once | CASSSPGQSYEQYF | TGTGCCAGCAGTTCTCCGGGACAGTCCTACGAGCAGTACTTC
TRBJ2-7 | - | TRBV28 | - | CASQSPRDSGYQQYF | TGTGCCAGCCAATCCCCCCGGGACAGCGGGTACCAGCAGTACTTC
TRBJ1-5 | - | TRBV9 | - | CASSVERVYRGNQPQHF | TGTGCCAGCAGCGTAGAGCGGGTCTACAGGGGCAATCAGCCCCAGCATTTT
TRBJ1-4 | - | TRBV30 | - | CAWSQKDNRVRRKLFF | TGTGCCTGGAGTCAAAAAGACAACAGGGTTCGTAGGAAACTGTTTTTT
TRBJ1-5 | - | TRBV10-3 | - | CAISETSGGNQPQHF | TGTGCCATCAGTGAGACCTCAGGTGGCAATCAGCCCCAGCATTTT
TRBJ1-3 | - | TRBV7-8 | once | CASSPGRDSGNTIYF | TGTGCCAGCAGCCCCGGCAGGGACTCTGGAAACACCATATATTTT
TRBJ2-1 | TRBD1 | TRBV11-2 | - | CASSPRDRGYNEQFF | TGTGCCAGCAGCCCCCGGGACAGGGGCTACAATGAGCAGTTCTTC
TRBJ2-7 | - | TRBV7-8 | once | CASSLHPYEQYF | TGTGCCAGCAGCTTACATCCCTACGAGCAGTACTTC
TRBJ1-1 | - | TRBV4-3 | - | CASSQDGDTEAFF | TGCGCCAGCAGCCAAGATGGGGACACTGAAGCTTTCTTT
TRBJ2-2 | - | TRBV7-3 | - | CASSSGLAYTGELFF | TGTGCCAGCAGCTCGGGACTTGCTTACACCGGGGAGCTGTTTTTT
TRBJ2-2 | TRBD1 | TRBV6-6 | once | CASRFGTGSTGELFF | TGTGCCAGCAGATTCGGGACAGGTAGTACCGGGGAGCTGTTTTTT
TRBJ2-1 | TRBD2 | TRBV5-1 | once | CASSLPQGTSGRPEQFF | TGCGCCAGCAGCTTGCCCCAAGGGACTAGCGGGAGACCAGAGCAGTTCTTC
TRBJ2-7 | - | TRBV7-3 | - | CASSLMGGPGGSEQYF | TGTGCCAGCAGCTTAATGGGGGGCCCCGGAGGATCCGAGCAGTACTTC
TRBJ2-1 | TRBD2 | TRBV10-3 | - | CAIRREAMNEQFF | TGTGCCATTCGGCGGGAGGCTATGAATGAGCAGTTCTTC
TRBJ2-1 | - | TRBV19 | - | CASSIVLREGAHNEQFF | TGTGCCAGTAGTATAGTTCTGAGGGAGGGGGCTCACAATGAGCAGTTCTTC
TRBJ2-3 | - | TRBV7-2 | - | CASSLGRNTDTQYF | TGTGCCAGCAGCTTGGGCAGAAACACAGATACGCAGTATTTT
TRBJ2-5 | - | TRBV7-2 | - | CASSLDTVSGAQYF | TGTGCCAGCAGCTTAGATACAGTATCGGGGGCCCAGTACTTC
TRBJ2-5 | - | TRBV6-5 | - | CASSYSHFNAETQYF | TGTGCCAGCAGTTATTCACATTTTAATGCGGAGACCCAGTACTTC
TRBJ1-5 | - | TRBV15 | - | CATSRDKRGGNQPQHF | TGTGCCACCAGCAGAGATAAAAGGGGTGGCAATCAGCCCCAGCATTTT
TRBJ2-1 | TRBD2 | TRBV28 | once | CASSLFTSGSTREQFF | TGTGCCAGCAGTTTGTTTACTAGCGGGAGTACAAGAGAGCAGTTCTTC
TRBJ1-2 | TRBD1 | TRBV28 | few | CASSQQGPSYGYTF | TGTGCCAGCAGCCAACAGGGGCCCAGCTATGGCTACACCTTC
TRBJ1-1 | - | TRBV19 | - | CASSKGPSGNTEAFF | TGTGCCAGTAGTAAGGGACCTTCGGGGAACACTGAAGCTTTCTTT
TRBJ1-1 | - | TRBV28 | - | CASRLSPGQSSNTEAFF | TGTGCCAGCAGACTTTCCCCCGGACAGTCATCGAACACTGAAGCTTTCTTT
TRBJ1-4 | - | TRBV7-9 | - | CASSLDTGFNEKLFF | TGTGCCAGCAGCTTGGACACAGGGTTTAATGAAAAACTGTTTTTT
TRBJ1-1 | - | TRBV11-1 | - | CASSLGQAGPNTEAFF | TGTGCCAGCAGCTTAGGCCAGGCGGGGCCCAACACTGAAGCTTTCTTT
TRBJ2-3 | - | TRBV7-3 | - | CASSQSLDTQYF | TGTGCCAGCAGTCAGTCGTTGGATACGCAGTATTTT
TRBJ2-5 | - | TRBV4-1 | - | CASSQRVRETQYF | TGCGCCAGCAGCCAGAGGGTTCGTGAGACCCAGTACTTC